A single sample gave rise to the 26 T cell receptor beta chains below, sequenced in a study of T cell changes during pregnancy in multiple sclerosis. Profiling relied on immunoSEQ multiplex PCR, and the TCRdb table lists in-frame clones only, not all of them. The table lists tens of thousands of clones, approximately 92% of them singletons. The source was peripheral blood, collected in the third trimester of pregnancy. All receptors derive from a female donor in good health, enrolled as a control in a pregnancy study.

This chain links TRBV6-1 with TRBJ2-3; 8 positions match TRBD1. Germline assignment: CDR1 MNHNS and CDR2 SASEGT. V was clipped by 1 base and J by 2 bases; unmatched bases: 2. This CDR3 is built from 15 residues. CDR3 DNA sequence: TGTGCCAGCAGTGAAGACAGGGGGATCACAGATACGCAGTATTTT. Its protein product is CASSEDRGITDTQYF.

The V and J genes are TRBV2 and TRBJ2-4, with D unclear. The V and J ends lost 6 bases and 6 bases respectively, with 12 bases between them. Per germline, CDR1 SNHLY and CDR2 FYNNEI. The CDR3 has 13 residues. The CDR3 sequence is CASRPNLRNIQYF. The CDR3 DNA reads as TGTGCCAGCAGGCCGAATTTGAGAAACATTCAGTACTTC.

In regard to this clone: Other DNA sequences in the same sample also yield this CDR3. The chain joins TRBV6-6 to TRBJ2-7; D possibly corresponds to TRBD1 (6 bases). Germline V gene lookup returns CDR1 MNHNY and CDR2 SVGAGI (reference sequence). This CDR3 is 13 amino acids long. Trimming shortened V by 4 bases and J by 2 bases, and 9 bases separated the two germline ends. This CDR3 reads CASSWGQAYEQYF. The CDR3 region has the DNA TGTGCCAGCAGTTGGGGGCAGGCCTACGAGCAGTACTTC.

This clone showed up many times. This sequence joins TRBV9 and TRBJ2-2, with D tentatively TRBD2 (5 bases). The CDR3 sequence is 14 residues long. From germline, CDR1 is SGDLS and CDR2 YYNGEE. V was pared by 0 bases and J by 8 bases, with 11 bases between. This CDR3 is CASSVAYRGGELFF. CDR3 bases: TGTGCCAGCAGCGTAGCGTACCGGGGAGGGGAGCTGTTTTTT.

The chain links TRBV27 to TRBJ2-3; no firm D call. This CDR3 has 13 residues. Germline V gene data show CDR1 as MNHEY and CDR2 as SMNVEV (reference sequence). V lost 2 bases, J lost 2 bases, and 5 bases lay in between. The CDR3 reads CASSLTDTDTQYF. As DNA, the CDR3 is TGTGCCAGCAGTTTAACAGACACAGATACGCAGTATTTT.

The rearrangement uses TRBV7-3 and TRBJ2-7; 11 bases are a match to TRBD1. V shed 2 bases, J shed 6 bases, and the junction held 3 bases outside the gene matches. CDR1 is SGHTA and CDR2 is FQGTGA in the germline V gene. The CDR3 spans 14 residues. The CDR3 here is CASSLAGTGGEQYF. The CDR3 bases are TGTGCCAGCAGCTTAGCCGGGACAGGGGGCGAGCAGTACTTC.

CDR3 sequence reads: CSVERGTGGNEQYF. CDR3 nucleotide sequence: TGCAGCGTTGAAAGAGGGACAGGGGGCAACGAGCAGTACTTC. The chain carries TRBV29-1 and TRBJ2-7; 12 bases are a match to TRBD1. The CDR3 consists of 14 residues. Germline-derived CDR1 and CDR2 are SQVTM and ANQGSEA. V gave up 2 bases and J gave up 5 bases; unmatched junction bases: 4.

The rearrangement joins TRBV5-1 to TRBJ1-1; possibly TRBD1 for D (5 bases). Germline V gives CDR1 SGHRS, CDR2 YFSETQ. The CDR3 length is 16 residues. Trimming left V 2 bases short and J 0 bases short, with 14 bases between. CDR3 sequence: CASSLRAGSMNTEAFF. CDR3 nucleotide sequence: TGCGCCAGCAGCTTAAGGGCAGGGTCGATGAACACTGAAGCTTTCTTT.

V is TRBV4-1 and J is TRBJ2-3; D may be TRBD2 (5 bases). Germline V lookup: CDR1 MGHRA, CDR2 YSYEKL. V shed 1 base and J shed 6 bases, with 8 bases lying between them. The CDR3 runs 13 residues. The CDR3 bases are TGCGCCAGCAGCCAAGCCGCTAGCGATACGCAGTATTTT. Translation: CASSQAASDTQYF.

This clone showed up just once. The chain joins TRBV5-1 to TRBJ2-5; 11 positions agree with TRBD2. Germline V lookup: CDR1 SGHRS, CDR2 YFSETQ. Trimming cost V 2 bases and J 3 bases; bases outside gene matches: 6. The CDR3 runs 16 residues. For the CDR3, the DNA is TGCGCCAGCAGCTTTCCTAGCGGGAGGAAGGAAGAGACCCAGTACTTC. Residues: CASSFPSGRKEETQYF.

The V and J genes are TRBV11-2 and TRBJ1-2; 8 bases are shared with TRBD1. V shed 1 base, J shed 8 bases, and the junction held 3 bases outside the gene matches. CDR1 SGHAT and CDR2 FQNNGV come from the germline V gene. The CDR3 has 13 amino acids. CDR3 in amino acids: CASSLAGGEGYTF. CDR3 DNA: TGTGCCAGCAGCTTAGCAGGGGGCGAAGGCTACACCTTC.

The DNA for the CDR3 is TGCGCCAGCAGCCAAGTAGCGGGAGTTTACTACGAGCAGTACTTC. It specifies CASSQVAGVYYEQYF. The chain employs TRBV4-1 and TRBJ2-7; 9 bases are a match to TRBD2. The CDR3 has 15 residues. The V segment lost 1 base and the J segment 3 bases; nucleotides outside the gene matches: 4. CDR1 and CDR2 (germline): MGHRA, YSYEKL.

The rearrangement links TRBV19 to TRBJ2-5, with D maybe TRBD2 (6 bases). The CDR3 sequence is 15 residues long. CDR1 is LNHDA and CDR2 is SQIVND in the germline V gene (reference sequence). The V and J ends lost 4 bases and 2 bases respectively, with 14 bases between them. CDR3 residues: CASSNPGLEQETQYF. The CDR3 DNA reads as TGTGCCAGTAGTAACCCGGGACTGGAACAAGAGACCCAGTACTTC.

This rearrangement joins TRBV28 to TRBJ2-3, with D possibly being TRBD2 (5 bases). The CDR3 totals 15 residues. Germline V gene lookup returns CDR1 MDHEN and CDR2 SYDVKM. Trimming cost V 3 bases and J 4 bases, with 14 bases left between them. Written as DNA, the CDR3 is TGTGCCAGCAGTTTCGGAGGTTCTCAAGCAGATACGCAGTATTTT. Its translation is CASSFGGSQADTQYF.

In DNA, the CDR3 is TGTGCCAGCAGCGGGGACAGGGGTTCCTACAATGAGCAGTTCTTC. Amino acids: CASSGDRGSYNEQFF. The chain couples TRBV9 to TRBJ2-1; TRBD1 aligns across 10 bases. The germline V gene encodes CDR1 SGDLS and CDR2 YYNGEE. The CDR3 runs to 15 residues. With V trimmed by 3 bases and J by 1 base, 1 base remained unmatched.

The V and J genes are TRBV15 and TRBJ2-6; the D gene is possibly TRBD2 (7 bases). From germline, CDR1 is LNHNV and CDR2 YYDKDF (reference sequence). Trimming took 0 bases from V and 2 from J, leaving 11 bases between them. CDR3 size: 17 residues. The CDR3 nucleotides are TGTGCCACCAGCAGAGAAAGGGGGGGTGCTGGGGCCAACGTCCTGACTTTC. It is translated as CATSRERGGAGANVLTF.

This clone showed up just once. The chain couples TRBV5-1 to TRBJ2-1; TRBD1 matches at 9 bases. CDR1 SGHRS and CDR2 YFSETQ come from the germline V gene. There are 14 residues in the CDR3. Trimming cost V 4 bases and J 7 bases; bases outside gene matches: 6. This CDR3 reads CASSRDRAPNEQFF. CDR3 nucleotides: TGCGCCAGCAGCCGGGACAGGGCCCCGAATGAGCAGTTCTTC.

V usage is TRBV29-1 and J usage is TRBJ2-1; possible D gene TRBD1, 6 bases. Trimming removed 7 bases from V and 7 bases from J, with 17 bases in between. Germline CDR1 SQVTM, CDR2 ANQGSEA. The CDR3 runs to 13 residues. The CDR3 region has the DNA TGCAGCGGATCAACAGGGATGAGGAATGAGCAGTTCTTC. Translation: CSGSTGMRNEQFF.

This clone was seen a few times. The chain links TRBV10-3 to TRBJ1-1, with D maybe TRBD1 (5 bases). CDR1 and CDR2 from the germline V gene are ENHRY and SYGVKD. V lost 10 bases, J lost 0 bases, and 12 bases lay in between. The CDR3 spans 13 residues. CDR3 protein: CATSQVMNTEAFF. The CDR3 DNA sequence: TGTGCCACCTCACAGGTGATGAACACTGAAGCTTTCTTT.

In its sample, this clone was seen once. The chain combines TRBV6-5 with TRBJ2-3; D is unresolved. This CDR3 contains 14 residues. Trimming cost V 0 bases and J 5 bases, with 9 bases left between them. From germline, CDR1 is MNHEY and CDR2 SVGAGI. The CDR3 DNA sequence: TGTGCCAGCAGTTACTCGACAATCCGAGATACGCAGTATTTT. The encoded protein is CASSYSTIRDTQYF.

The CDR3 nucleotides are TGTGCCTGGGACTTCGCAGATACGCAGTATTTT. Protein product: CAWDFADTQYF. The rearrangement links TRBV30 to TRBJ2-3; no clear D gene. Germline loops: CDR1 GTSNPN, CDR2 SVGIG (reference sequence). The V end was cut by 5 bases, the J end by 4 bases, with 7 bases between. CDR3 size: 11 residues.

The chain's CDR3 is CASSPGQPYNSPLHF. The CDR3 DNA is TGTGCCAGCAGTCCAGGACAACCTTATAATTCACCCCTCCACTTT. The rearrangement links TRBV27 to TRBJ1-6; D is perhaps TRBD1 (5 bases). CDR1 is MNHEY, CDR2 SMNVEV, per germline (reference sequence). This CDR3 spans 15 amino acids. The V end lost 5 bases, the J end lost 4 bases, and 12 bases lay between the germline ends.

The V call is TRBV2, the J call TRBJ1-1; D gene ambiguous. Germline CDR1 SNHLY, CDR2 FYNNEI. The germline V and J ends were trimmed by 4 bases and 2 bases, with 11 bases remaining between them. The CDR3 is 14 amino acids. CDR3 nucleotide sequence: TGTGCCAGCAGTGCTCGCAGGCTAAACACTGAAGCTTTCTTT. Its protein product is CASSARRLNTEAFF.

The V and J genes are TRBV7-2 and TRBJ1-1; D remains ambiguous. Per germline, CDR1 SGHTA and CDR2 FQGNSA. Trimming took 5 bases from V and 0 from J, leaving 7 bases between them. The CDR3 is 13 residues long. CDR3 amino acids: CASSRALNTEAFF. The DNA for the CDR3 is TGTGCCAGCAGCAGAGCACTGAACACTGAAGCTTTCTTT. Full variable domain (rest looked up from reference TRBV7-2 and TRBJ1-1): GAGVSQSPSNKVTEKGKDVELRCDPISGHTALYWYRQSLGQGLEFLIYFQGNSAPDKSGLPSDRFSAERTGGSVSTLTIQRTQQEDSAVYLCASSRALNTEAFFGQGTRLTVV.

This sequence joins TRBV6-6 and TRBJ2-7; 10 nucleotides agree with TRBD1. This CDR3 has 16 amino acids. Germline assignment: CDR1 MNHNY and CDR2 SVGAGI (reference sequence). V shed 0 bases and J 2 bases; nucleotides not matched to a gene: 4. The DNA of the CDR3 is TGTGCCAGCAGTTACTCAGACAGGGGGCGACCCTACGAGCAGTACTTC. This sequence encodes CASSYSDRGRPYEQYF.

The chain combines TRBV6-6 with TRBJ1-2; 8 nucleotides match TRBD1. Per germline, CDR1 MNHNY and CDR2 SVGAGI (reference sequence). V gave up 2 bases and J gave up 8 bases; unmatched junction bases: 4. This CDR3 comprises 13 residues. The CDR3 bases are TGTGCCAGCAGTTACGGACAGGGACGAGGCTACACCTTC. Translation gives CASSYGQGRGYTF.